This entry lists 26 T cell receptor beta chains sequenced from one sample in a study of cytomegalovirus exposure and HLA in healthy donors. Primers included in the PCR were 60 Vbeta and 13 Jbeta primers. Assay used: immunoSEQ multiplex PCR; TCRdb lists only in-frame clones, some missing. This sample has about 260,000 clones, with about four fifths found just once. Input material: PBMCs. All receptors derive from a woman aged 40 to 50 in good health and CMV-seropositive.

The chain joins TRBV15 to TRBJ2-6; D unclear. V was trimmed by 2 bases and J by 2 bases, leaving 10 bases between them. There are 16 residues in the CDR3. Germline V gives CDR1 LNHNV, CDR2 YYDKDF (reference sequence). DNA of the CDR3: TGTGCCACCAGCAGATTCATAGTGGCTGGGGCCAACGTCCTGACTTTC. Encoded protein: CATSRFIVAGANVLTF.

The V gene is TRBV28, the J gene TRBJ2-1, with TRBD2 identical over 11 bases. The V and J ends lost 5 bases and 6 bases, in that order; junction bases with no gene match: 9. Germline assignment: CDR1 MDHEN and CDR2 SYDVKM. The length of the CDR3 is 16 residues. CDR3 sequence (DNA): TGTGCCAGCAGTCGCCCTCTAGCGGGAGGACTCAATGAGCAGTTCTTC. It specifies CASSRPLAGGLNEQFF.

The chain employs TRBV7-2 and TRBJ2-3, with 7 bases fitting TRBD2. This CDR3 has 15 amino acids. Germline lookup yields CDR1 SGHTA and CDR2 FQGNSA. Trimming took 3 bases from V and 3 from J; bases not matched to a gene: 6. The CDR3 loop is CASSLGGEGTDTQYF. CDR3 sequence (DNA): TGTGCCAGCAGCTTGGGCGGGGAGGGAACAGATACGCAGTATTTT.

V and J are TRBV7-6 and TRBJ2-3; 8 nucleotides match TRBD1. Trimming at V came to 5 bases and at J to 0 bases, leaving 7 bases not matched to a gene. The germline V gene has CDR1 SGHVS and CDR2 FNYEAQ. The CDR3 contains 16 residues. The DNA of the CDR3 is TGTGCCAGCAGCGTCACAGGGGGTGAGAGCACAGATACGCAGTATTTT. Its protein is CASSVTGGESTDTQYF.

CDR3 DNA sequence: TGTGCCAGCAGCCTTGACGGGTATGGCTACACCTTC. It codes for CASSLDGYGYTF. This chain links TRBV5-4 with TRBJ1-2; no reliable D call. The CDR3 loop spans 12 amino acids. From germline, CDR1 is SGHNT and CDR2 YYREEE (reference sequence). V was cut by 4 bases and J by 5 bases, with 9 bases left in between. The full variable domain, in which reference TRBV5-4 and TRBJ1-2 provide the parts outside the CDR3, is ETGVTQSPTHLIKTRGQQVTLRCSSQSGHNTVSWYQQALGQGPQFIFQYYREEENGRGNFPPRFSGLQFPNYSSELNVNALELDDSALYLCASSLDGYGYTFGSGTRLTVV.

The rearrangement links TRBV6-5 to TRBJ2-1; 9 bases line up with TRBD1. Losses at the gene ends were 4 bases for V and 12 bases for J; bases not matched to a gene: 7. Germline V lookup: CDR1 MNHEY, CDR2 SVGAGI. The CDR3 extends over 13 amino acids. The CDR3, as DNA: TGTGCCAGCAGTTCCGGTAACAGGGGGCGGCAGTTCTTC. This codes for CASSSGNRGRQFF.

The chain has TRBV21-1 and TRBJ2-7; the listed D gene, TRBD1, was not tested against the DNA. TRBV21-1 represents a pseudogene. This CDR3 spans 15 amino acids. The CDR3 loop is CASSTKRTGSYEQYF. The CDR3 nucleotides are TGTGCCAGCAGCACGAAAAGGACAGGCTCCTACGAGCAGTACTTC.

Written as DNA, the CDR3 is TGTGCCAGCAGCTTGGGGGGGCGAAGAACAACTAATGAAAAACTGTTTTTT. Translation gives CASSLGGRRTTNEKLFF. This rearrangement joins TRBV5-4 to TRBJ1-4; D is possibly TRBD1 (6 bases). V was cut by 0 bases and J by 0 bases, with 12 bases left in between. This CDR3 has 17 residues. Germline lookup yields CDR1 SGHNT and CDR2 YYREEE (reference sequence).

V and J are TRBV28 and TRBJ2-3; D ambiguous. The CDR3 runs to 14 residues. With 8 bases removed from V and 0 bases from J, the gap between germline ends came to 12 bases. Germline CDR1 is MDHEN and CDR2 is SYDVKM. The CDR3 region has the DNA TGTGCCAGCCGTAGTCTGACTAGCACAGATACGCAGTATTTT. Protein sequence: CASRSLTSTDTQYF.

J is TRBJ2-5 and V is TRBV5-6; TRBD2 agrees at 15 bases. The CDR3 is 18 residues long. Germline CDR1 and CDR2: SGHDT and YYEEEE. Unmatched junction bases numbered 10, after V lost 3 bases and J lost 4 bases. CDR3 nucleotide sequence: TGTGCCAGCAGCTCCGGGACTAGCGGGAGGTCCGGGGCAGAGACCCAGTACTTC. Translating gives CASSSGTSGRSGAETQYF. The whole variable domain, filled in from reference TRBV5-6 and TRBJ2-5, reads DAGVTQSPTHLIKTRGQQVTLRCSPKSGHDTVSWYQQALGQGPQFIFQYYEEEERQRGNFPDRFSGHQFPNYSSELNVNALLLGDSALYLCASSSGTSGRSGAETQYFGPGTRLLVL.

In its sample, this clone was seen a few times. The chain is built from TRBV4-1 and TRBJ2-1; D not certain. V lost 1 base and J lost 0, with 10 bases in between. The length of the CDR3 is 16 residues. CDR1 and CDR2 from the germline V gene are MGHRA and YSYEKL. As DNA, the CDR3 is TGCGCCAGCAGCCAAGGAGCCCAAAGCTCCTACAATGAGCAGTTCTTC. It codes for CASSQGAQSSYNEQFF.

The rearrangement links TRBV6-1 to TRBJ2-1, with 12 bases aligning to TRBD2. Trimming removed 2 bases from V and 8 bases from J; junction bases left unmatched: 7. The CDR3 has 16 amino acids. Germline V lookup: CDR1 MNHNS, CDR2 SASEGT. CDR3 DNA: TGTGCCAGCAGTGAACGGAGGGCTAGCGGGAGGGATGAGCAGTTCTTC. Translation gives CASSERRASGRDEQFF.

This clone has a handful of counts. The chain is built from TRBV4-2 and TRBJ2-1, with D perhaps matching TRBD2 (5 bases). V lost 4 bases, J lost 2 bases, and 18 bases lay in between. Germline V gene lookup returns CDR1 LGHNA and CDR2 YNFKEQ. CDR3 length equals 17 residues. The CDR3 loop reads CASSPRLNREPYNEQFF. The CDR3 region has the DNA TGTGCCAGCAGCCCCCGACTAAATCGGGAACCCTACAATGAGCAGTTCTTC.

This chain uses TRBV19 with TRBJ2-1; 10 nucleotides align to TRBD2. This CDR3 region has 16 residues. Germline values: CDR1 LNHDA, CDR2 SQIVND (reference sequence). V was pared by 1 base and J by 4 bases, with 4 bases of the junction left unmatched. The CDR3 sequence is CASSIASGRSYNEQFF. CDR3 DNA: TGTGCCAGTAGTATAGCTAGCGGGAGATCTTACAATGAGCAGTTCTTC. The full variable domain, with the rest looked up from reference TRBV19 and TRBJ2-1, is DGGITQSPKYLFRKEGQNVTLSCEQNLNHDAMYWYRQDPGQGLRLIYYSQIVNDFQKGDIAEGYSVSREKKESFPLTVTSAQKNPTAFYLCASSIASGRSYNEQFFGPGTRLTVL.

This chain links TRBV18 with TRBJ1-2; 7 nucleotides align to TRBD1. This CDR3 region has 14 residues. The J segment lost 5 bases and the V segment lost 1 base, leaving 4 bases of the junction unmatched. Germline lookup yields CDR1 KGHSH and CDR2 LQKENI. CDR3 loop: CASSPLGGTYGYTF. In DNA, the CDR3 is TGTGCCAGCTCACCACTAGGGGGCACATATGGCTACACCTTC.

Worth noting for this clone: One junction end does not reproduce the germline sequence, and a read error may be involved. V and J are TRBV9 and TRBJ1-1; D call uncertain. CDR3 length equals 15 residues. CDR1 is SGDLS and CDR2 is YYNGEE in the germline V gene. The CDR3 protein is CASSPSGVGEEVMSF. The CDR3 DNA follows: TGTGCCAGCAGCCCTAGCGGGGTTGGGGAGGAGGTTATGTCCTTT.

Notes on this clone: Germline and junction disagree at one end, which may indicate a read error. The chain is built from TRBV5-4 and TRBJ1-1; D is ambiguous. CDR1 SGHNT and CDR2 YYREEE come from the germline V gene (reference sequence). The length of the CDR3 is 14 residues. The CDR3 DNA follows: TGTGCCGGCAGCTTGCACAGTTTGAACACTGAAGCTTTCTTT. It yields the protein CAGSLHSLNTEAFF.

This chain joins TRBV30 and TRBJ2-1, with 7 bases aligning to TRBD1. CDR1 and CDR2 (germline): GTSNPN, SVGIG (reference sequence). This CDR3 has 17 residues. Trimming took 1 base from V and 4 from J; bases not matched to a gene: 13. CDR3 in amino acids: CAWSAGMTGNSYNEQFF. Here the CDR3 DNA reads TGTGCCTGGAGTGCAGGGATGACAGGGAATAGTTACAATGAGCAGTTCTTC.

The genes are TRBV7-8 and TRBJ2-1; TRBD1 aligns across 7 bases. The CDR3 has 16 residues. The V gene's germline CDR1 is SGHVS and CDR2 FQNEAQ. V trimming: 1 base; J trimming: 6 bases; junction bases outside the gene matches: 9. The CDR3 DNA reads TGTGCCAGCAGCTTAGTCCCCGGCGCAGGGGGCAATGAGCAGTTCTTC. Its protein product is CASSLVPGAGGNEQFF.

The chain is built from TRBV7-9 and TRBJ1-5; D perhaps matches TRBD1 (5 bases). V lost 4 bases to trimming and J lost 4 bases, with 17 bases between them. The CDR3 contains 16 residues. Germline V gene sequence: CDR1 SEHNR, CDR2 FQNEAQ (reference sequence). CDR3 sequence (DNA): TGTGCCAGCAGCTCCTTGTCCGGGACTCAGAATCAGCCCCAGCATTTT. Its translation is CASSSLSGTQNQPQHF.

The rearrangement joins TRBV9 to TRBJ2-3; TRBD2 is a possible D gene (6 bases). Trimming left V 3 bases short and J 1 base short, with 9 bases between. This CDR3 has 14 residues. Germline V gives CDR1 SGDLS, CDR2 YYNGEE. The CDR3 is CASSGRGGTDTQYF. CDR3 bases: TGTGCCAGCAGCGGGAGGGGTGGCACAGATACGCAGTATTTT.

The DNA for the CDR3 is TGTGCCAGCAGCTTAAGGTCTTCGACTAGCGGGAGTCCCCACAATGAGCAGTTCTTC. This translates into CASSLRSSTSGSPHNEQFF. This chain links TRBV27 with TRBJ2-1; 12 nucleotides match TRBD2. The CDR3 totals 19 residues. Losses at the gene ends were 6 bases for V and 5 bases for J; bases not matched to a gene: 17. Germline V CDR1 and CDR2: MNHEY, SMNVEV (reference sequence).

The chain joins TRBV5-1 to TRBJ2-3; 8 bases line up with TRBD2. CDR3 length: 16 residues. Germline CDR1 and CDR2: SGHRS and YFSETQ. The V and J ends lost 0 bases and 4 bases, in that order; junction bases with no gene match: 7. The CDR3 loop reads CASSLEGSGNADTQYF. In nucleotides, the CDR3 is TGCGCCAGCAGCTTGGAGGGTAGCGGGAACGCAGATACGCAGTATTTT. Based on the CDR3 plus reference TRBV5-1 and TRBJ2-3, the full variable domain is KAGVTQTPRYLIKTRGQQVTLSCSPISGHRSVSWYQQTPGQGLQFLFEYFSETQRNKGNFPGRFSGRQFSNSRSEMNVSTLELGDSALYLCASSLEGSGNADTQYFGPGTRLTVL.

V is TRBV7-6 and J is TRBJ1-1; TRBD1 is a possible D gene (6 bases). The CDR3 loop spans 13 amino acids. Germline V gene sequence: CDR1 SGHVS, CDR2 FNYEAQ. V was cut by 5 bases and J by 4 bases, with 11 bases left in between. The CDR3 coding sequence is TGTGCCAGCAGCGCTACAGGGCCCACTGAAGCTTTCTTT. Its translation: CASSATGPTEAFF.

The sample holds one count of this clone. The rearrangement links TRBV29-1 to TRBJ2-1; 7 positions match TRBD2. The CDR3 spans 15 residues. CDR1 and CDR2 from the germline V gene are SQVTM and ANQGSEA. Trimming cost V 0 bases and J 1 base; bases outside gene matches: 3. CDR3 amino acids: CSVEELGRSYNEQFF. CDR3 DNA sequence: TGCAGCGTTGAAGAGCTCGGGAGGTCCTACAATGAGCAGTTCTTC.

This clone was observed once. V usage is TRBV7-9 and J usage is TRBJ2-7, with D possibly matching TRBD2 (6 bases). In germline, CDR1 is SEHNR, CDR2 FQNEAQ (reference sequence). V lost 5 bases, J lost 0 bases, and 14 bases lay in between. The CDR3 is 15 amino acids. CDR3 amino acids: CASSPPGSTSYEQYF. The CDR3 bases are TGTGCCAGCAGCCCGCCCGGGAGTACCTCCTACGAGCAGTACTTC.